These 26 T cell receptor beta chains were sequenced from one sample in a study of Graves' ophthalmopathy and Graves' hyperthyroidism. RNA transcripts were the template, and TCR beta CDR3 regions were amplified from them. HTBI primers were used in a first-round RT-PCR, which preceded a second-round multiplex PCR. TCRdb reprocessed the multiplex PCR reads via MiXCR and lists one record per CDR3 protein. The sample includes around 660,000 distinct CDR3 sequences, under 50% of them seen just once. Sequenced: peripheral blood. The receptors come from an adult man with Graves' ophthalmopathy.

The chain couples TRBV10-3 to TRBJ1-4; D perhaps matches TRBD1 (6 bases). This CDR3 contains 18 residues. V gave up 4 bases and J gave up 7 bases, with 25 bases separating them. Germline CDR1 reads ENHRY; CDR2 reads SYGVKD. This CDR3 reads CAISGGWGAQGKLEKLFF. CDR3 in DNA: TGTGCCATCAGTGGGGGCTGGGGGGCGCAAGGGAAACTTGAAAAACTGTTTTTT.

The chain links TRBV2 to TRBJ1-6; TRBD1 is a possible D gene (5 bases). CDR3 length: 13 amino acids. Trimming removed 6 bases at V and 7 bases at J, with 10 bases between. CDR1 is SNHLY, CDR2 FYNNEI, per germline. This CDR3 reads CASRAGMNSPLHF. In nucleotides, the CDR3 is TGTGCCAGCAGGGCAGGGATGAATTCACCCCTCCACTTT.

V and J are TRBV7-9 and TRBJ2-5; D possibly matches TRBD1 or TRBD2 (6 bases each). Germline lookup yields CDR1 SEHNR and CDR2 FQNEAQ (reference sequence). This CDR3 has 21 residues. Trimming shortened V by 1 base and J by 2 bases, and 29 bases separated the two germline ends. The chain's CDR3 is CASSLGAEWGAQGPRQETQYF. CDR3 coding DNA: TGTGCCAGCAGCTTAGGAGCCGAGTGGGGGGCGCAGGGTCCCCGACAAGAGACCCAGTACTTC.

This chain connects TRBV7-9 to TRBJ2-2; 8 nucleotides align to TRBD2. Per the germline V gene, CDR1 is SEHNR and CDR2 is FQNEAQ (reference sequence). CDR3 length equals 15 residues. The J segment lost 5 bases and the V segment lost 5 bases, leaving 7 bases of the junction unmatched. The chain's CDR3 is CASSASGGGTGELFF. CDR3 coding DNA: TGTGCCAGCAGCGCGAGCGGGGGAGGGACCGGGGAGCTGTTTTTT.

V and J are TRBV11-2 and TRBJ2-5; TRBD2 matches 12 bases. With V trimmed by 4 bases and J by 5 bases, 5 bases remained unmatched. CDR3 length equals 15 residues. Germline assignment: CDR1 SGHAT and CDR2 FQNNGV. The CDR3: CASSSWTSGIETQYF. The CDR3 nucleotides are TGTGCCAGCAGCTCCTGGACTAGCGGGATCGAGACCCAGTACTTC. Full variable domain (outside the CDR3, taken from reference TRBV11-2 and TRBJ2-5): EAGVAQSPRYKIIEKRQSVAFWCNPISGHATLYWYQQILGQGPKLLIQFQNNGVVDDSQLPKDRFSAERLKGVDSTLKIQPAKLEDSAVYLCASSSWTSGIETQYFGPGTRLLVL.

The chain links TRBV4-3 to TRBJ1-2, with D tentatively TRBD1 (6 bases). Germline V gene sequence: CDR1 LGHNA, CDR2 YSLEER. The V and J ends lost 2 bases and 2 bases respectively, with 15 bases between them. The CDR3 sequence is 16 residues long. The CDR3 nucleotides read TGCGCCAGCAGCCAACTTCTAGGGACAAGAAACTATGGCTACACCTTC. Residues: CASSQLLGTRNYGYTF.

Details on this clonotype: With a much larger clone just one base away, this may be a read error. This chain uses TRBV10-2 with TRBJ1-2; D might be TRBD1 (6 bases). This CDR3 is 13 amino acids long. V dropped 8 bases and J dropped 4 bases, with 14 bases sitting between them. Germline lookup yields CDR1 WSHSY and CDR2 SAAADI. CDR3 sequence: CASGHRGAYGYTF. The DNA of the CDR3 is TGCGCCAGCGGCCACCGGGGGGCCTATGGCTACACCTTC.

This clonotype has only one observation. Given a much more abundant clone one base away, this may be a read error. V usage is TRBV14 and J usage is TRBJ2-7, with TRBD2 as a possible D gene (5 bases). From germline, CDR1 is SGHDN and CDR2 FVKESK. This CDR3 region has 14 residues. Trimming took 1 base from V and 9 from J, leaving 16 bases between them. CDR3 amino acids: CASSQGGLAGGQYF. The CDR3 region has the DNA TGTGCCAGCAGCCAAGGAGGTCTGGCGGGCGGGCAGTACTTC.

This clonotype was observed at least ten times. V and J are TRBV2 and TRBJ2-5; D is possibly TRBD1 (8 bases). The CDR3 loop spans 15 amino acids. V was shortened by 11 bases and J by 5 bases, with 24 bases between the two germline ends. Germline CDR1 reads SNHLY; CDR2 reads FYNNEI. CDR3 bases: TGTGCCGGACGCCCCCCCGGACAGGGAGGGGAGACCCAGTACTTC. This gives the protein CAGRPPGQGGETQYF.

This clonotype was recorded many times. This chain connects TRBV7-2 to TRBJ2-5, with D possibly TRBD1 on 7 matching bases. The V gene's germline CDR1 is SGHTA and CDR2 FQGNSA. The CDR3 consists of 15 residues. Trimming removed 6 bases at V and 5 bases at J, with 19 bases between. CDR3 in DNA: TGTGCCAGCAGAGAAACAGGGGAGGTTGCTGAGACCCAGTACTTC. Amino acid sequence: CASRETGEVAETQYF. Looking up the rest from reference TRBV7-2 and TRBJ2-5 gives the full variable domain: GAGVSQSPSNKVTEKGKDVELRCDPISGHTALYWYRQSLGQGLEFLIYFQGNSAPDKSGLPSDRFSAERTGGSVSTLTIQRTQQEDSAVYLCASRETGEVAETQYFGPGTRLLVL.

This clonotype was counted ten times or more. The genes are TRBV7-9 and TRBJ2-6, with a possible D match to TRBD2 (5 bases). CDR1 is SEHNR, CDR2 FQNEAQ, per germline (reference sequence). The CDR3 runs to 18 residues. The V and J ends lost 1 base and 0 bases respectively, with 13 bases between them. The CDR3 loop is CASSLEGRGSSGANVLTF. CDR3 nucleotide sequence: TGTGCCAGCAGCTTAGAAGGCCGGGGATCCTCTGGGGCCAACGTCCTGACTTTC.

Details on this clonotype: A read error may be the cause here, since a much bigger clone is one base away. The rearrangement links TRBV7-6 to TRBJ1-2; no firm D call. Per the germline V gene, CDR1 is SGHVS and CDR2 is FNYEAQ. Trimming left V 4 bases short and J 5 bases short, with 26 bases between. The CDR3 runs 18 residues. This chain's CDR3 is CASSSPITQGKRGYGYTF. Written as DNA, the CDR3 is TGTGCCAGCAGCTCGCCCATCACGCAAGGGAAACGGGGATATGGCTACACCTTC. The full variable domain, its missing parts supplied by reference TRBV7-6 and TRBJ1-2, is GAGVSQSPRYKVTKRGQDVALRCDPISGHVSLYWYRQALGQGPEFLTYFNYEAQQDKSGLPNDRFSAERPEGSISTLTIQRTEQRDSAMYRCASSSPITQGKRGYGYTFGSGTRLTVV.

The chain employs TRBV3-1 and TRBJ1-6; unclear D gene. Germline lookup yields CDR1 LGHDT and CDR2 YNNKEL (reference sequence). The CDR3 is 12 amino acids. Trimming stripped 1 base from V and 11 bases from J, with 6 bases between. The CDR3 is CASSQATTPLHF. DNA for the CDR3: TGTGCCAGCAGCCAAGCCACGACACCCCTCCACTTT.

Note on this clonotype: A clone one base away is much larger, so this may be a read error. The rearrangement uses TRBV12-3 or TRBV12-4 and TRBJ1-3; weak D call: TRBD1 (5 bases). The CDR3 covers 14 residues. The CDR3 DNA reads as TGTGCCAGCAGTTTTGGGGCTGCTGGAAGCACCATATATTTT. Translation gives CASSFGAAGSTIYF.

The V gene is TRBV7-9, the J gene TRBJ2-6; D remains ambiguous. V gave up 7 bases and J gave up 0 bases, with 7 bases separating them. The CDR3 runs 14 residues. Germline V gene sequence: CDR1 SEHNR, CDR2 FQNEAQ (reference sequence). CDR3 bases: TGTGCCAGCACAGGTGACTCTGGGGCCAACGTCCTGACTTTC. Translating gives CASTGDSGANVLTF.

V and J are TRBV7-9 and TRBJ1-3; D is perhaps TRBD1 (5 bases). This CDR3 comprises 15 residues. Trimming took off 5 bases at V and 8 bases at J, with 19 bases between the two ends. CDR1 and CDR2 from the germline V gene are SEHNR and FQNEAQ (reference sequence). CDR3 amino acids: CASSPPGNYGYTIYF. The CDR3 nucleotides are TGTGCCAGCAGCCCACCAGGGAACTATGGCTACACCATATATTTT.

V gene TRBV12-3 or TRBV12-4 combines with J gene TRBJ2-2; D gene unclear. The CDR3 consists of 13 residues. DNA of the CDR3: TGTGCTAGTGGTTTGGGATACACCGGGGAGCTGTTTTTT. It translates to CASGLGYTGELFF.

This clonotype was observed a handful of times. CDR3 loop: CASSTSGTGVGYEQYF. The CDR3 coding sequence is TGTGCCAGCAGCACCTCCGGGACAGGAGTCGGCTACGAGCAGTACTTC. The chain is built from TRBV5-8 and TRBJ2-7, with 8 nucleotides matching TRBD1. Germline CDR1 is SGHTS and CDR2 is YDEGEE. The CDR3 runs 16 residues. The ends lost 4 bases at V and 3 bases at J; junction bases unmatched: 12.

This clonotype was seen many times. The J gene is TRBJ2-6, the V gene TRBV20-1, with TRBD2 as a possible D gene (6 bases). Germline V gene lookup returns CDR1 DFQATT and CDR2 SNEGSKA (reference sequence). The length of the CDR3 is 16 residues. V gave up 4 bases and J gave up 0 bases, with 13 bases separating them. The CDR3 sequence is CSANRDGSSGANVLTF. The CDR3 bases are TGCAGTGCTAACCGGGACGGGAGCTCTGGGGCCAACGTCCTGACTTTC.

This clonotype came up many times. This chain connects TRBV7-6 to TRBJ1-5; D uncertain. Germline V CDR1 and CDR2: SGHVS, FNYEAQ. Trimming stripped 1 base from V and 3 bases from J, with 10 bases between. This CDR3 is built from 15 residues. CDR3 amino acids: CASSLDYGFNQPQHF. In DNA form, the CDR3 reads TGTGCCAGCAGCTTAGACTACGGGTTCAATCAGCCCCAGCATTTT.

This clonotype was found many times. CDR3 sequence: CASSYGDRWKETQYF. CDR3 nucleotides: TGCGCCAGCAGCTACGGAGACAGGTGGAAGGAGACCCAGTACTTC. The chain joins TRBV5-1 to TRBJ2-5; possible D gene TRBD1, 6 bases. Germline V gene lookup returns CDR1 SGHRS and CDR2 YFSETQ. The CDR3 spans 15 residues. V was clipped by 3 bases and J by 5 bases, with 17 bases between them.

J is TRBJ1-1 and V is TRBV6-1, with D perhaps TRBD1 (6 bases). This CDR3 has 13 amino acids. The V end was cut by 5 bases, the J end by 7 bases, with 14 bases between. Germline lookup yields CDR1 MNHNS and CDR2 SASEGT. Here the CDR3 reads CASSYGTRIEAFF. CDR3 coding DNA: TGTGCCAGCAGTTACGGGACAAGGATTGAAGCTTTCTTT.

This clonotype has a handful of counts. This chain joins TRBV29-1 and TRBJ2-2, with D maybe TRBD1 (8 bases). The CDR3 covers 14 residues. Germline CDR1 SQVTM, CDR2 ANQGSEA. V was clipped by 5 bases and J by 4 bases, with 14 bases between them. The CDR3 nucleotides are TGCAGCGTTAGGACAGGGAGGGGCACCGGGGAGCTGTTTTTT. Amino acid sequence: CSVRTGRGTGELFF.

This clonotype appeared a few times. The CDR3 protein is CASSLLVAGGTYEQYF. For the CDR3, the DNA is TGCGCCAGCAGCTTGTTGGTAGCGGGAGGAACCTACGAGCAGTACTTC. The chain joins TRBV5-1 to TRBJ2-7; 10 bases match TRBD2. The V and J ends lost 1 base and 2 bases, in that order; junction bases with no gene match: 6. Germline CDR1 is SGHRS and CDR2 is YFSETQ. The CDR3 has 16 residues.

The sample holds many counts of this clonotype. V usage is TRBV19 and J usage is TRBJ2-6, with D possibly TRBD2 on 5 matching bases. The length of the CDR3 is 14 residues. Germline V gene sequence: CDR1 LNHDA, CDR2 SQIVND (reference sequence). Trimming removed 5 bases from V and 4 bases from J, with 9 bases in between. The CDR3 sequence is CASSGGPGANVLTF. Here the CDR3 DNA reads TGTGCCAGTAGTGGCGGGCCCGGGGCCAACGTCCTGACTTTC.

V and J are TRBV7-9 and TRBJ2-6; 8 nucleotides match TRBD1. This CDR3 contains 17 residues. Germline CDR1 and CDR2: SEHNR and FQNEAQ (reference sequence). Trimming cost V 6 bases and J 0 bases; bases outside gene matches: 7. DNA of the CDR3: TGTGCCAGCAGTTTCCGGGACAGGTTCTCTGGGGCCAACGTCCTGACTTTC. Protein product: CASSFRDRFSGANVLTF.